This TCR beta chain originates from a study of chemoradiotherapy in HPV16-positive cancers. Profiling relied on immunoSEQ multiplex PCR, and the TCRdb table lists in-frame clones only, not all of them. The data contain several thousand clones, about 70% of them singletons. Germline lookup yields CDR1 MNHEY and CDR2 SMNVEV (reference sequence). This CDR3 comprises 11 residues. The input for sequencing was tumor tissue, taken from a patient who underwent chemoradiotherapy. The V gene is TRBV27, the J gene TRBJ2-5, with TRBD2 matching 7 bases. The clonotype comes from a human donor with HPV-associated anogenital cancer. The CDR3 DNA reads TGTGCTAGCGGGCCTGAAAGCGCCCAGTACTTC. Translation gives CASGPESAQYF.